This is a list of T cell receptor beta chains from one sample in a study of T-cell memory formation after mild COVID-19. TCRdb processed the 5' RACE reads anew with MiXCR; each CDR3 protein has one entry. Among around 450,000 distinct CDR3 sequences listed, 24% were seen once. Source material: PBMCs or a T cell subset sorted from them (not recorded which). The receptors originated from an adult woman who had mild COVID-19 (a few samples of this study predate the infection). Cell type and time point are not known. Each CDR3 is given with its conserved first and last residue. The order of the fields is CDR3 DNA, CDR3 protein, CDR3 length, V gene, D gene, J gene, clone size. The D gene is left open where the match is weak. Clone size is stated in some rows and not others, as once, few, many or a class when expanded.

TGTGCCAGCTCACCCAAGGACGGGAATCAGCCCCAGCATTTT | CASSPKDGNQPQHF | 14 | TRBV18 | . | TRBJ1-5 | .
TGTGCCAGCAAAAGAGAGGGGAACAACTATGGCTACACCTTC | CASKREGNNYGYTF | 14 | TRBV9 | . | TRBJ1-2 | once
TGTGCCAGCAGTTATGGGGGGACTGGGGCCAACGTCCTGACTTTC | CASSYGGTGANVLTF | 15 | TRBV6-5 | . | TRBJ2-6 | .
TGTGCCAGCAGCTCCGACAGTGGATGGCAAGAGACCCAGTACTTC | CASSSDSGWQETQYF | 15 | TRBV9 | . | TRBJ2-5 | few
TGTGCCAGCAGTTTCCCCCGGGTTGGGGATGAAGCTTTCTTT | CASSFPRVGDEAFF | 14 | TRBV12-3/TRBV12-4 | . | TRBJ1-1 | .
TGTGCCAGCAGCCTCTCCGGGGGGGCGTACAATGAGCAGTTCTTC | CASSLSGGAYNEQFF | 15 | TRBV12-3/TRBV12-4 | TRBD2 | TRBJ2-1 | many
TGTGCCAGCAGTGGACAGCCCACCTCCCCCTACAATGAGCAGTTCTTC | CASSGQPTSPYNEQFF | 16 | TRBV5-4 | . | TRBJ2-1 | few
TGTGCCAGCAGCCGAACCCGGACAGGGCTAACCGCCTCTGGAAACACCATATATTTT | CASSRTRTGLTASGNTIYF | 19 | TRBV3-1 | TRBD1 | TRBJ1-3 | few
TGTGCCAGCAGCCAAGAACCTTCACCCCTCCACTTT | CASSQEPSPLHF | 12 | TRBV4-2 | . | TRBJ1-6 | .
TGCGCCAGCAGCTTGGTCGTGACTAGCGGAGGGTACAATGAGCAGTTCTTC | CASSLVVTSGGYNEQFF | 17 | TRBV5-1 | TRBD2 | TRBJ2-1 | few
TGTGCCAGCACAAGCGGGAACACAGATACGCAGTATTTT | CASTSGNTDTQYF | 13 | TRBV2 | TRBD2 | TRBJ2-3 | .
TGCGCCAGCACCCAAGGACAGCTAGCTTCTGGAAACACCATATATTTT | CASTQGQLASGNTIYF | 16 | TRBV4-1 | . | TRBJ1-3 | few
TGTGCCAGCAGCCCACGGACTAGCGGGAGGCCCTACGAGCAGTACTTC | CASSPRTSGRPYEQYF | 16 | TRBV7-9 | TRBD2 | TRBJ2-7 | .
TGTGCCAGCAGTTACGGCGGAACAGAGCAGTTCTTC | CASSYGGTEQFF | 12 | TRBV6-2/TRBV6-3 | . | TRBJ2-1 | many
TGCAGCGTCACTACCGGGCAGGGAAGCACAGATACGCAGTATTTT | CSVTTGQGSTDTQYF | 15 | TRBV29-1 | . | TRBJ2-3 | .
TGTGCCAGCAGTACAAGTGAAGTCGAGACCCAGTACTTC | CASSTSEVETQYF | 13 | TRBV6-6 | . | TRBJ2-5 | .
TGTGCCAGCAGCCAGGGTAGCGGGGGAACCTACGAGCAGTACTTC | CASSQGSGGTYEQYF | 15 | TRBV7-6 | TRBD2 | TRBJ2-7 | many
TGTGCCACCAGCCCTGGCGGGGACCAAGAGACCCAGTACTTC | CATSPGGDQETQYF | 14 | TRBV24-1 | . | TRBJ2-5 | .
TGTGCCAGCAGCTTGGACAGGAGCAATCAGCCCCAGCATTTT | CASSLDRSNQPQHF | 14 | TRBV7-2 | TRBD1 | TRBJ1-5 | many
TGTGCCAGCAGTCCCTGGACTAGTATCCCCTACGAGCAGTACTTC | CASSPWTSIPYEQYF | 15 | TRBV28 | TRBD2 | TRBJ2-7 | .
TGTGCCAGCAGTGAAGGTTCGACCGCAACAGATACGCAGTATTTT | CASSEGSTATDTQYF | 15 | TRBV6-1 | . | TRBJ2-3 | .
TGCGCCAGCAGTCAACTACAGGGTATGACCTACAATGAGCAGTTCTTC | CASSQLQGMTYNEQFF | 16 | TRBV23-1 | . | TRBJ2-1 | few
TGTGCCAGCAGCCCTTCCCCCTCCAGGGACACCGGGGAGCTGTTTTTT | CASSPSPSRDTGELFF | 16 | TRBV7-7 | . | TRBJ2-2 | .
TGTGCCATCAGTGAGGAGGGGAATTCACCCCTCCACTTT | CAISEEGNSPLHF | 13 | TRBV10-3 | . | TRBJ1-6 | few
TGTGCCAGCAGTCCCCGGGCAGGGGGCGAGAGCTACACCTTC | CASSPRAGGESYTF | 14 | TRBV6-5 | TRBD1 | TRBJ1-2 | .
TGTGCCAGCATGGTCCCTGGGGCCAACGTCCTGACTTTC | CASMVPGANVLTF | 13 | TRBV12-3/TRBV12-4 | . | TRBJ2-6 | .
TGTGCCAGCAGCGCCATTTACAATGAGCAGTTCTTC | CASSAIYNEQFF | 12 | TRBV5-6 | . | TRBJ2-1 | .
TGTGCCTGGAATGTGAACTATGGCTACACCTTC | CAWNVNYGYTF | 11 | TRBV30 | . | TRBJ1-2 | .
TGTGCCAGCTCACACAGGGCAATTGGGACTGAAGCTTTCTTT | CASSHRAIGTEAFF | 14 | TRBV18 | . | TRBJ1-1 | .
TGTGCCAGCTTCGGGCGGAGGCAAGAGACCCAGTACTTC | CASFGRRQETQYF | 13 | TRBV6-1 | . | TRBJ2-5 | many
TGTGCCACCAGCAGAGGAGGGACACCGTTGTACTTC | CATSRGGTPLYF | 12 | TRBV15 | . | TRBJ2-7 | few
TGTGCCAGCAGCTTAGACGGCGGACGACCTTCGGGCTACACCTTC | CASSLDGGRPSGYTF | 15 | TRBV7-9 | . | TRBJ1-2 | .
TGCGCCAGCAGCCTACTAGCGACTAGCACAGATACGCAGTATTTT | CASSLLATSTDTQYF | 15 | TRBV5-1 | TRBD2 | TRBJ2-3 | few
TGTGCCAGCAGCGTCCGGGGGGGAAAAGCCGGGGAGCTGTTTTTT | CASSVRGGKAGELFF | 15 | TRBV21-1 | . | TRBJ2-2 | .
TGTGCCGGCTCCCGGACTAGCCGCTTTGACGGGGAGCTGTTTTTT | CAGSRTSRFDGELFF | 15 | TRBV6-2/TRBV6-3 | TRBD2 | TRBJ2-2 | .
TGTGCCAGCAGCAGGGACAACTCCTACAATGAGCAGTTCTTC | CASSRDNSYNEQFF | 14 | TRBV6-1 | . | TRBJ2-1 | few
TGTGCCAGCAGCTCTCCCCTACAGGGAGACGAGCAGTACTTC | CASSSPLQGDEQYF | 14 | TRBV7-3 | . | TRBJ2-7 | .
TGTGCCAGCAGCCAATTGGGGACAGGGCGCAATCAGCCCCAGCATTTT | CASSQLGTGRNQPQHF | 16 | TRBV16 | TRBD1 | TRBJ1-5 | .
TGCGCCAGTCAAACAGGGCGAGGCACAGATACGCAGTATTTT | CASQTGRGTDTQYF | 14 | TRBV5-1 | . | TRBJ2-3 | few
TGCGCCAGCAGCTTGGCCGGGACATCATATACTGGGGCCAACGTCCTGACTTTC | CASSLAGTSYTGANVLTF | 18 | TRBV5-1 | . | TRBJ2-6 | .
TGTGCCAGCAGCTTAGGACTAGCGGGGGGGTTTATTGAGCAGTTCTTC | CASSLGLAGGFIEQFF | 16 | TRBV11-2 | TRBD2 | TRBJ2-1 | .
TGTGCCAGCACCCCGAATAGCAATCAGCCCCAGCATTTT | CASTPNSNQPQHF | 13 | TRBV6-6 | . | TRBJ1-5 | many
TGTGCCAGCAGCCAAGAGGACAGCCGATGGACAGATACGCAGTATTTT | CASSQEDSRWTDTQYF | 16 | TRBV6-1 | . | TRBJ2-3 | few
TGTGCCTGGCGTATAATCGGGACAACGAACACTGAAGCTTTCTTT | CAWRIIGTTNTEAFF | 15 | TRBV30 | . | TRBJ1-1 | .
TGTGCCAGCAGCGTAATTAGGGACAGGGGAGAAGAGACCCAGTACTTC | CASSVIRDRGEETQYF | 16 | TRBV7-9 | TRBD1 | TRBJ2-5 | few
TGCAGTGCTCAAAAGACCGGCTCCTACGAGCAGTACTTC | CSAQKTGSYEQYF | 13 | TRBV20-1 | . | TRBJ2-7 | few
TGTGCCAGCAGTACTTACATAGCGGGAGAGCGGGGAGATACGCAGTATTTT | CASSTYIAGERGDTQYF | 17 | TRBV6-5 | TRBD2 | TRBJ2-3 | .
TGCAGTGCTAGAGGCACAGGGGCGCTGACCGGGGAGCTGTTTTTT | CSARGTGALTGELFF | 15 | TRBV20-1 | TRBD1 | TRBJ2-2 | many
TGTGCCAGTACGGGGGGTAATCAGCCCCAGCATTTT | CASTGGNQPQHF | 12 | TRBV19 | . | TRBJ1-5 | .
TGTGCCATCGGACAGGCCTACGAGCAGTACTTC | CAIGQAYEQYF | 11 | TRBV10-3 | TRBD1 | TRBJ2-7 | few
TGTGCCAGTACCGGACGGGCAAACACTGAAGCTTTCTTT | CASTGRANTEAFF | 13 | TRBV5-8 | . | TRBJ1-1 | .
TGTGCCAGCAGCTTGGAAGGCGGGATGGGAACAGATACGCAGTATTTT | CASSLEGGMGTDTQYF | 16 | TRBV5-5 | . | TRBJ2-3 | .
TGTGCCACCAGGGTCTATGGCTACACCTTC | CATRVYGYTF | 10 | TRBV24-1 | . | TRBJ1-2 | .
TGTGCCAGCAGCTTAAATGTAGGACAAGAGACCCAGTACTTC | CASSLNVGQETQYF | 14 | TRBV11-1 | . | TRBJ2-5 | .
TGTGCCAGCAGAACGGTGGGACTAGCGAACTACAATGAGCAGTTCTTC | CASRTVGLANYNEQFF | 16 | TRBV6-2/TRBV6-3 | TRBD2 | TRBJ2-1 | many
TGTGCCAGCAGCTTAGCGGGAACATTACAGGGACTCAAAGGCGGCTACACCTTC | CASSLAGTLQGLKGGYTF | 18 | TRBV7-9 | . | TRBJ1-2 | .
TGCAGTCTCCTGCCCCAGCGGGGCACAGATACGCAGTATTTT | CSLLPQRGTDTQYF | 14 | TRBV20-1 | . | TRBJ2-3 | few